A single sample is the source of the 29 T cell receptor beta chains below, sequenced in a study of blood T cell repertoires in COVID-19. Repertoires were generated with immunoSEQ multiplex PCR, while TCRdb's copy carries only in-frame clones and drops some. Here the sample spans about 88,000 clones, over 90% being singletons. Source material: peripheral blood. The receptors stem from a man aged 60-69 years with acute or convalescent COVID-19.

The genes are TRBV5-1 and TRBJ2-3, with a weak D call TRBD1 (5 bases). This CDR3 is built from 14 residues. Germline CDR1 and CDR2: SGHRS and YFSETQ. V lost 1 base to trimming and J lost 4 bases, with 10 bases between them. The CDR3: CASSLSQGADTQYF. The CDR3 DNA is TGCGCCAGCAGCTTGAGTCAGGGCGCAGATACGCAGTATTTT.

The chain couples TRBV12-3 or TRBV12-4 to TRBJ2-3, with a possible D match to TRBD1 (5 bases). V dropped 6 bases and J dropped 9 bases, with 16 bases sitting between them. The CDR3 extends over 13 amino acids. The DNA of the CDR3 is TGTGCCAGCAGCAGGAGACAGCCCGTCACGCAGTATTTT. Protein sequence: CASSRRQPVTQYF.

CDR3 coding DNA: TGTGCCAGCAGCCAAGTAGTAACGGGGAACACTGAAGCTTTCTTT. It is translated as CASSQVVTGNTEAFF. The chain couples TRBV14 to TRBJ1-1; D is ambiguous. This CDR3 comprises 15 residues. CDR1 is SGHDN, CDR2 FVKESK, per germline. The V and J ends lost 1 base and 1 base respectively, with 10 bases between them.

The gene calls are TRBV11-2 and TRBJ2-6, with 7 nucleotides matching TRBD1. CDR3 length: 15 residues. Losses at the gene ends were 6 bases for V and 3 bases for J; bases not matched to a gene: 5. Germline V gene lookup returns CDR1 SGHAT and CDR2 FQNNGV. For the CDR3, the DNA is TGTGCCAGCAGTCCCACAGGGGTTGGGGCCAACGTCCTGACTTTC. Protein: CASSPTGVGANVLTF.

The V and J genes are TRBV30 and TRBJ1-5, with TRBD1 as a possible D gene (6 bases). This CDR3 comprises 15 residues. Germline values: CDR1 GTSNPN, CDR2 SVGIG (reference sequence). V was cut by 3 bases and J by 0 bases, with 12 bases left in between. The CDR3 bases are TGTGCCTGGAGCAGGGGACCTAATAGCAATCAGCCCCAGCATTTT. Amino acid sequence: CAWSRGPNSNQPQHF.

This clone has only a few counts. The gene calls are TRBV7-2 and TRBJ2-5, with D perhaps matching TRBD1 (6 bases). From germline, CDR1 is SGHTA and CDR2 FQGNSA. The germline V and J ends were trimmed by 1 base and 2 bases, with 17 bases remaining between them. This CDR3 spans 17 amino acids. CDR3 sequence: CASSLEARWTEQETQYF. The CDR3 DNA reads TGTGCCAGCAGCTTAGAGGCAAGATGGACAGAACAAGAGACCCAGTACTTC. Using reference TRBV7-2 and TRBJ2-5 for the parts outside the CDR3, the full variable domain is GAGVSQSPSNKVTEKGKDVELRCDPISGHTALYWYRQSLGQGLEFLIYFQGNSAPDKSGLPSDRFSAERTGGSVSTLTIQRTQQEDSAVYLCASSLEARWTEQETQYFGPGTRLLVL.

This chain joins TRBV5-4 and TRBJ2-7; 8 bases fit TRBD1. Germline V gene lookup returns CDR1 SGHNT and CDR2 YYREEE (reference sequence). J was trimmed by 2 bases and V by 6 bases; bases with no gene match: 4. The CDR3 is 13 amino acids. The CDR3 loop is CASNLQGAYEQYF. The CDR3 region has the DNA TGTGCCAGCAACCTACAGGGGGCCTACGAGCAGTACTTC.

The rearrangement uses TRBV7-9 and TRBJ2-7; 7 nucleotides agree with TRBD1. V lost 5 bases to trimming and J lost 1 base; unmatched junction nucleotides: 5. Germline CDR1 and CDR2: SEHNR and FQNEAQ (reference sequence). The CDR3 is made up of 14 amino acids. DNA of the CDR3: TGTGCCAGCAGCCCCCGACAGGGTTCCTACGAGCAGTACTTC. Its translation: CASSPRQGSYEQYF.

This clone was counted between two and nine times. The rearrangement uses TRBV14 and TRBJ1-1, with D tentatively TRBD1 (5 bases). V was pared by 3 bases and J by 0 bases, with 11 bases between. The length of the CDR3 is 15 residues. Germline CDR1 and CDR2: SGHDN and FVKESK. CDR3 nucleotides: TGTGCCAGCAGCCAGTTCGTGGGGCTGAACACTGAAGCTTTCTTT. Protein sequence: CASSQFVGLNTEAFF.

The rearrangement uses TRBV7-8 and TRBJ2-5, with D unresolved. The germline V and J ends were trimmed by 3 bases and 2 bases, with 7 bases remaining between them. CDR3 length equals 13 residues. CDR1 and CDR2 from the germline V gene are SGHVS and FQNEAQ. The CDR3 sequence is CASSFGRQETQYF. The CDR3 DNA is TGTGCCAGCAGCTTTGGCAGACAAGAGACCCAGTACTTC.

The V gene is TRBV20-1, the J gene TRBJ2-5; tentatively, D is TRBD1 (6 bases). V was cut by 3 bases and J by 5 bases, with 16 bases left in between. CDR1 and CDR2 (germline): DFQATT, SNEGSKA (reference sequence). This CDR3 is 14 amino acids long. CDR3 in DNA: TGCAGTGCTAGTCGATGGGACCAGGGGGAGACCCAGTACTTC. This sequence encodes CSASRWDQGETQYF.

This chain joins TRBV4-3 and TRBJ2-1; 9 bases align to TRBD2. Per the germline V gene, CDR1 is LGHNA and CDR2 is YSLEER. This CDR3 spans 19 amino acids. V lost 3 bases, J lost 1 base, and 13 bases stayed unmatched. Written as DNA, the CDR3 is TGCGCCAGCAGCCACGCGGGGGGGGCGGGGACGTTTTCCTACAATGAGCAGTTCTTC. This codes for CASSHAGGAGTFSYNEQFF.

This chain links TRBV28 with TRBJ2-7, with D tentatively TRBD1 (6 bases). CDR3 size: 12 residues. Germline V lookup: CDR1 MDHEN, CDR2 SYDVKM. V lost 10 bases and J 2 bases, leaving 12 bases between the germline ends. DNA for the CDR3: TGTGCCACTACGGACAGAGCCTACGAGCAGTACTTC. Its translation is CATTDRAYEQYF.

This clone was counted once. This chain connects TRBV3-1 (or the pseudogene TRBV3-2) to TRBJ2-7; D perhaps matches TRBD2 (5 bases). V dropped 0 bases and J dropped 6 bases, with 15 bases sitting between them. CDR1 and CDR2 from the germline V gene are LGHDT and YNNKEL (reference sequence). This CDR3 has 15 residues. CDR3: CASSQEASSYGEQYF. In DNA, the CDR3 is TGTGCCAGCAGCCAAGAGGCGTCTAGCTATGGCGAGCAGTACTTC.

This rearrangement joins TRBV29-1 to TRBJ2-1; 7 nucleotides align to TRBD2. The CDR3 spans 16 residues. V was pared by 4 bases and J by 0 bases, with 9 bases of the junction left unmatched. Germline CDR1 and CDR2: SQVTM and ANQGSEA. Written as DNA, the CDR3 is TGCAGCGTTGTGGGGCTAGCGGATAGCTCCTACAATGAGCAGTTCTTC. Its protein product is CSVVGLADSSYNEQFF.

This clone was seen a few times. The chain recombines TRBV5-1 with TRBJ2-7; 12 bases line up with TRBD1. CDR1 is SGHRS, CDR2 YFSETQ, per germline. The ends lost 6 bases at V and 10 bases at J; junction bases unmatched: 14. There are 15 residues in the CDR3. The CDR3 sequence is CASNLSGTGGATQYF. The CDR3 coding sequence is TGCGCCAGCAACCTATCCGGGACAGGGGGCGCAACTCAGTACTTC.

V is TRBV28 and J is TRBJ2-5; 9 positions match TRBD1. V dropped 4 bases and J dropped 4; count of bases not matched to a gene: 10. Germline V lookup: CDR1 MDHEN, CDR2 SYDVKM. The CDR3 runs 16 residues. CDR3 sequence reads: CASSSVGTGFGETQYF. The CDR3 nucleotides read TGTGCCAGCAGTTCCGTCGGGACAGGGTTCGGAGAGACCCAGTACTTC. Filled out from reference TRBV28 and TRBJ2-5, the complete variable domain reads DVKVTQSSRYLVKRTGEKVFLECVQDMDHENMFWYRQDPGLGLRLIYFSYDVKMKEKGDIPEGYSVSREKKERFSLILESASTNQTSMYLCASSSVGTGFGETQYFGPGTRLLVL.

The genes are TRBV4-2 and TRBJ2-2, with 9 bases fitting TRBD1. CDR1 is LGHNA, CDR2 YNFKEQ, per germline. This CDR3 has 15 amino acids. Trimming removed 2 bases from V and 6 bases from J; junction bases left unmatched: 4. The CDR3 here is CASSQRTGAPGELFF. CDR3 in DNA: TGTGCCAGCAGCCAACGGACAGGGGCCCCCGGGGAGCTGTTTTTT.

The chain joins TRBV7-9 to TRBJ2-1, with 7 bases lining up with TRBD2. CDR1 is SEHNR and CDR2 is FQNEAQ in the germline V gene (reference sequence). V dropped 5 bases and J dropped 5; count of bases not matched to a gene: 15. The CDR3 has 17 residues. CDR3 sequence: CASSTRSGGVVHNEQFF. CDR3 in DNA: TGTGCCAGCAGCACCCGCTCGGGGGGAGTGGTCCACAATGAGCAGTTCTTC.

This clone has just one count. The chain carries TRBV5-4 and TRBJ1-2, with 9 bases lining up with TRBD1. Unmatched junction bases numbered 5, after V lost 0 bases and J lost 2 bases. This CDR3 contains 16 residues. Per germline, CDR1 SGHNT and CDR2 YYREEE (reference sequence). CDR3 amino acids: CASSLDRGRGNYGYTF. Written as DNA, the CDR3 is TGTGCCAGCAGCTTGGACAGGGGGCGAGGCAACTATGGCTACACCTTC.

The gene calls are TRBV9 and TRBJ2-3, with D perhaps TRBD1 (5 bases). The CDR3 consists of 14 residues. V was pared by 4 bases and J by 0 bases, with 9 bases between. Germline CDR1 is SGDLS and CDR2 is YYNGEE. CDR3 in amino acids: CASSPGPSTDTQYF. CDR3 DNA sequence: TGTGCCAGCAGCCCAGGGCCTAGCACAGATACGCAGTATTTT.

This chain joins TRBV3-1 (or the pseudogene TRBV3-2) and TRBJ1-2; possible D gene TRBD1, 6 bases. CDR1 and CDR2 (germline): LGHDT, YNNKEL (reference sequence). The CDR3 consists of 17 residues. The V and J ends lost 2 bases and 5 bases respectively, with 21 bases between them. CDR3 bases: TGTGCCAGCAGCCAAATTCTTGGGGGGGGCGCATATTATGGCTACACCTTC. Its protein product is CASSQILGGGAYYGYTF.

The chain is built from TRBV4-2 and TRBJ1-1; tentatively, D is TRBD1 (6 bases). Germline V CDR1 and CDR2: LGHNA, YNFKEQ. The CDR3 is 13 residues long. V dropped 3 bases and J dropped 10 bases, with 15 bases sitting between them. CDR3 loop: CASSQNPGHPAFF. DNA for the CDR3: TGTGCCAGCAGCCAGAACCCGGGACACCCAGCTTTCTTT.

The CDR3 nucleotides are TGTGCCAGCAGTTCCCCGGGAGAATGGAATGAAAAACTGTTTTTT. Translation: CASSSPGEWNEKLFF. The chain employs TRBV6-2 or TRBV6-3 and TRBJ1-4; D call uncertain. Trimming removed 4 bases at V and 5 bases at J, with 14 bases between. The CDR3 has 15 amino acids. Germline-derived CDR1 and CDR2 are MNHEY and SVGEGT.

V usage is TRBV19 and J usage is TRBJ1-5; TRBD1 matches at 10 bases. The CDR3 is 16 amino acids. The V and J ends lost 5 bases and 3 bases, in that order; junction bases with no gene match: 7. Germline lookup yields CDR1 LNHDA and CDR2 SQIVND (reference sequence). The CDR3 sequence is CASSVPGTGDNQPQHF. CDR3 DNA sequence: TGTGCCAGTAGTGTGCCCGGGACAGGGGACAATCAGCCCCAGCATTTT.

V usage is TRBV5-6 and J usage is TRBJ2-4; 7 bases line up with TRBD1. Trimming took 4 bases from V and 5 from J; bases not matched to a gene: 3. Germline CDR1 is SGHDT and CDR2 is YYEEEE. CDR3 length equals 13 residues. CDR3 in DNA: TGTGCCAGCAGCCGGGACAGACAAAACATTCAGTACTTC. This codes for CASSRDRQNIQYF. The entire variable domain, with the rest obtained from reference TRBV5-6 and TRBJ2-4, is as follows: DAGVTQSPTHLIKTRGQQVTLRCSPKSGHDTVSWYQQALGQGPQFIFQYYEEEERQRGNFPDRFSGHQFPNYSSELNVNALLLGDSALYLCASSRDRQNIQYFGAGTRLSVL.

In nucleotides, the CDR3 is TGTGCCACCAGCCACAGGGGGCAGGATACGCAGTATTTT. Protein: CATSHRGQDTQYF. This chain joins TRBV24-1 and TRBJ2-3; 9 bases are a match to TRBD1. CDR3 length: 13 residues. Germline CDR1 KGHDR, CDR2 SFDVKD. Trimming cost V 7 bases and J 6 bases; bases outside gene matches: 4.

In nucleotides, the CDR3 is TGTGCCAGCAGCTTAGCGGCGCGGGCGCAGTATTTT. It translates to CASSLAARAQYF. The rearrangement uses TRBV5-6 and TRBJ2-3; a possible D gene is TRBD2 (5 bases). Germline-derived CDR1 and CDR2 are SGHDT and YYEEEE. The CDR3 spans 12 residues. V was pared by 2 bases and J by 10 bases, with 11 bases between.

The chain joins TRBV7-2 to TRBJ1-2; unclear D gene. The germline V and J ends were trimmed by 5 bases and 8 bases, with 18 bases remaining between them. CDR1 is SGHTA, CDR2 FQGNSA, per germline. This CDR3 has 14 residues. Written as DNA, the CDR3 is TGTGCCAGCAGCCCCGACATGCGCGGGGAAGGCTACACCTTC. Its translation: CASSPDMRGEGYTF.